What follows are 4 T cell receptor beta chains derived from one specimen sequenced in a study of CD8 T cells in ankylosing spondylitis. TCRdb reanalysed the 5' RACE reads using MiXCR and keeps one entry per CDR3 protein. The table has 130,000 or so distinct CDR3 sequences, about 6.5% seen once. Sequenced material: blood, either unsorted or a sorted T cell fraction (not recorded which). These receptors were collected from a male donor with ankylosing spondylitis or in good health (not recorded which).

This clonotype came up many times. The J gene is TRBJ2-3, the V gene TRBV10-2; D is undetermined. Germline V gives CDR1 WSHSY, CDR2 SAAADI. The CDR3 consists of 14 residues. V lost 0 bases, J lost 2 bases, and 6 bases lay in between. The CDR3 region is CASSESHLTDTQYF. CDR3 coding DNA: TGCGCCAGCAGTGAGTCACACCTCACAGATACGCAGTATTTT.

This clonotype was detected ten times or more. The rearrangement joins TRBV20-1 to TRBJ2-1, with no clear D. The V gene lost 3 bases and the J gene lost 7 bases, with 16 bases spanning the gap. The CDR3 covers 14 residues. Germline-derived CDR1 and CDR2 are DFQATT and SNEGSKA (reference sequence). The CDR3 bases are TGCAGTGCTAGTTCCGGCACCAGTAGGAATGAGCAGTTCTTC. It specifies CSASSGTSRNEQFF.

This sequence joins TRBV20-1 and TRBJ2-3; 16 bases map to TRBD2. CDR3 size: 17 residues. Germline CDR1 and CDR2: DFQATT and SNEGSKA (reference sequence). J lost 5 bases, V lost 0 bases, and 5 bases had no gene match. This CDR3 reads CSARDLGTSGGEDTQYF. The CDR3 coding sequence is TGCAGTGCTAGAGATCTCGGGACTAGCGGGGGGGAAGATACGCAGTATTTT.

At least ten counts were recorded for this clonotype. The V gene is TRBV6-1, the J gene TRBJ2-3; maybe TRBD2 (7 bases). Trimming removed 6 bases at V and 2 bases at J, with 15 bases between. The CDR3 runs to 15 residues. The germline V gene encodes CDR1 MNHNS and CDR2 SASEGT. DNA for the CDR3: TGTGCCAGCAGAGAGGGGGGGCGGGTCACAGATACGCAGTATTTT. Its translation: CASREGGRVTDTQYF.